This TCR beta chain was captured in a study of cytomegalovirus exposure and HLA in healthy donors (dated by TCRdb to the late 2010s). Notes on the research overall: In an earlier analysis of 550 to 750 of the donors, approximately 300 Gb of sequence data and roughly 100 million unique TCR beta sequences from about 179 million T cells were reported. An early release that covered about 600 HLA-typed donors contained approximately 300 gigabases of sequencing data and around 80 million unique TCR sequences. Of the roughly 400 genotyped donors, about 80% fell in the genetic ancestry cluster associated with self-reported Caucasian donors. The study aimed to test whether cataloging public T cell receptors could reveal signatures of past pathogen exposure. The study profiled the T cell repertoires of hundreds of subjects by immunosequencing and related them to cytomegalovirus serostatus. Besides the first cohort of 500 to 700 subjects, a separate validation cohort made up of some 110 different subjects was used. The study combined high-throughput TCR immunosequencing, statistical association of individual TCRs with disease status, and machine learning to predict cytomegalovirus infection status. In a later analysis, previously published TCR beta repertoires from about 640 donors were re-analyzed and high-resolution HLA genotyping was added so that TCR occurrence patterns could be studied. The later analysis used no new phenotypic data to find candidate immune exposures, relying instead on TCR beta sequences and their occurrence across donors. To decide whether each TCR beta V gene segment behaved as functional or pseudogenic, an earlier analysis of fewer than 750 of the donors relied on high-throughput TCR beta sequencing. Donor age, sex, ethnicity and CMV serostatus were compiled alongside the repertoire data. A later genetic analysis used genome-wide SNP genotypes for about 60% of the roughly 700 donors, treating that subset as a discovery cohort. All discovery cohort repertoires had been generated on a single sequencing platform. HLA typing covered class I and class II loci at four-digit resolution. The number of donors typed differed by locus, with about 629-630 for A, B, C, DRB1 and DQB1, roughly 520 for DQA1, nearly 610 for DPA1, and approximately 470 for DPB1. Five DR-DQ haplotypes were handled as single units for association and clustering because linkage in the cohort was strong. Among roughly 400 genotyped donors of the cohort, an average of 235,054 unique TCR beta nucleotide sequences were sequenced per donor, around 20% of them non-productive.

The germline V gene provides CDR1 SGDLS and CDR2 YYNGEE. The CDR3 measures 16 amino acids from cysteine to phenylalanine. Just CDR3 DNA is preserved here, 48 bases in frame from base 1. V loses 2 bases at its end and J loses 5 bases; junction bases beyond the gene matches: 13. With respect to this clone: The antigen it recognizes is unknown. The record has no base qualities; no much larger clone is one base away.

The cohort was made up of 666 healthy bone marrow donors. At the time of sampling, every cohort member was nominally healthy, though immune exposures that went unrecorded were likely present. The donor tested CMV seronegative, placing the donor among the 300 to 400 seronegative members of the cohort. Each donor provided a peripheral blood sample, and peripheral blood mononuclear cells were used for TCR beta sequencing. Genomic DNA extraction from the blood cell samples was performed with the Qiagen DNeasy Blood Extraction Kit. The study at large found these results: Roughly uniform sequencing depth across donors was assumed in presence/absence analyses, although this assumption may not hold. Because some donors lacked HLA typing at each locus, the association tests relied only on the typed subset. The study listed 164 TCR beta chains as associated with cytomegalovirus. Some 16 rarely observed V segments, including chromosome 9 orphons, were excluded from the earlier analysis of a few hundred of the donors because counts were too low. Most TCR sequences were seen in very few donors, while some public TCRs were found in many individuals. It was suggested by the authors that the approach could potentially be generalized to other disease states and immunological phenotypes. Broadly in line with IMGT annotations, most TCR beta V segments showed up in productive rearrangements about 90% or about 30% of the time in an earlier analysis of several hundred of the donors. Correlated functional status among segregating V segments might reflect linkage disequilibrium, but an unknown experimental factor could not be ruled out. CMV serostatus was the only immune exposure information available for the cohort. V-gene and J-gene trimming of TCR beta chains was associated with a missense DCLRE1C variant in a later genetic analysis, and the association was replicated in an independent cohort. In a later genetic analysis, fewer N-insertions in productive TCRs were reported among donors in an Asian-associated ancestry cluster than the approximately 710-donor mean. A cluster of highly shared sequence variants was judged likely to represent a technical artifact of the sequencing pipeline. Some IMGT-functional V segments, including TRBV6-2 and TRBV6-3, could not be told apart with the 87-base-pair reads, so those segments were excluded. In this cohort, only TCR beta chains were sequenced, and detectable features were limited by the absence of alpha or paired-chain data. A further reported finding was that TCR beta sequences accurately predicted the HLA-A and HLA-B alleles for most subjects in the first cohort. Most CMV-associated TCR beta chains appeared to be HLA-restricted in a later analysis, and the HLA associations seemed to be driven largely by CMV exposure. Strong co-occurrence of HLA alleles, especially DR and DQ, made assigning TCR associations to individual alleles difficult. A few of the identified cytomegalovirus-associated TCR beta chains were confirmed in vitro to be specific for cytomegalovirus antigens. A later analysis found that TCR association rates varied across HLA loci, with DRB1 alleles showing the most associated TCRs and HLA-C alleles the fewest. At a false discovery rate of 0.05, a later analysis linked 15,000 to 20,000 TCR beta sequences to specific HLA alleles. In a later analysis, several top co-occurrence clusters were reported to appear linked to parvovirus B19, influenza, CMV and Epstein-Barr virus. A later analysis found that HLA-associated TCR beta chains were more clonally expanded and had lower generation probabilities than equally common non-associated chains. Cytomegalovirus status was reported to be diagnosed by the classifier with high specificity and sensitivity in both the original and validation cohorts.

The library was generated by the immunoSEQ multiplex PCR assay. For the multiplex PCR, a mixture combining 60 forward primers for TCR Vbeta segments and 13 reverse primers for TCR Jbeta segments was used. A multiplex PCR assay on genomic DNA amplified the CDR3 region of rearranged TCR beta genes. On the Illumina HiSeq System, the amplified TCR beta libraries were sequenced as 87-base-pair reads. Processing in the source paper ran as follows. Across the 670 or so repertoires, a later analysis counted around 80 million unique TCR beta chains, 9 million to 14 million of which were shared by at least two donors. A nearest-neighbor algorithm error-corrected the raw reads and collapsed the reads into unique sequences, merging closely related sequences to remove PCR and sequencing errors. CDR3 sequences were aligned to IMGT reference sequences to assign V, D and J gene segments. For a sequence to be retained, at least a six-nucleotide match to both a V gene segment and a J gene segment was required. Rearrangements were classified as productive when the CDR3 lacked stop codons and remained in frame with V and J, and all other rearrangements were classified as non-productive. CDR3 was defined according to IMGT convention as the region running from the second conserved V-encoded cysteine to the conserved J-encoded phenylalanine. In an earlier analysis of more than 550 of the donors, sequences lacking an unambiguous match to a single V gene segment were excluded. In an earlier analysis of a few hundred of the donors, V segments were called functional above 56.7% productive rearrangements and were called segregating when the between-donor standard deviation exceeded 5%. A statistical classification framework was built to diagnose cytomegalovirus status from the catalog of TCR beta chain sequences. V and J gene assignment, in a later analysis, came from comparing TCR nucleotide sequences with IMGT/GENE-DB human TR gene sequences. In a later analysis, CDR3 sequences and most-parsimonious VDJ recombination scenarios were assigned using the TCRdist pipeline. In a later analysis, every TCR beta chain was defined by the combination of its CDR3 amino acid sequence and its V-gene family, and reads without a unique V-gene family were dropped. As a way to deal with suspected cross-contamination and a sequencing artifact, a later analysis dropped hundreds of nucleotide sequences that were highly shared and had low generation probability. A later analysis calculated a clonal expansion index for each public chain from normalized within-repertoire ranks of inferred template counts. A later analysis computed generation probabilities with a VDJ recombination model fitted to out-of-frame rearrangements, and checked the results against IGoR. In a later analysis, TCR-TCR, TCR-HLA and TCR-CMV co-occurrence was scored with hypergeometric tests, and a repertoire-size bias correction was applied to TCR pairs. False discovery rates were estimated in a later analysis by permuting HLA or CMV assignments 20 times. In a later analysis, co-occurring TCRs were grouped with DBSCAN, and TCRdist sequence similarity was added when clustering was performed within HLA-allele-positive subsets. Co-occurrence clustering excluded repertoires with fewer than 30,000 or more than 120,000 public chains, plus five with anomalous nucleotide sharing. As stored in TCRdb, this immuneACCESS dataset retains in-frame rearrangements with V and J assigned. A fraction of the clones does not appear; measured against another copy, unresolved V genes explain less than half of the discrepancy, and the remainder lacks a known reason. V, J and clone size are those of that table, while D and trimming were read from the DNA. The sample table lists around 180,000 clones, 80% to 85% of them with a count of one. The top ten clones comprise about 0.25% of the sample.

This TCR was sampled from a boy aged 5 to 17 in good health and CMV-seronegative. The sequencing input was PBMCs. This chain is built from TRBV9 and TRBJ2-7; 7 of the junction bases match TRBD1. Read as DNA, the sequence is TGTGCCAGCAGCGTTCATTCCCTGACAGGGAGAGACGAGCAGTACTTC. The resulting protein is CASSVHSLTGRDEQYF.